This T cell receptor beta chain derives from a study of T-cell memory formation after mild COVID-19. Study at large: The TCR clusters were mostly specific to one donor. Study results and caveats: Nothing confirmed that second-wave clones peaking on day 37 were specific for SARS-CoV-2. Some responding clones appeared in pre-infection memory, suggesting cross-reactive memory joined. The CD4+ clones that contracted clustered mainly within CM and EM, and the CD8+ clones concentrated in EMRA.

TCRdb passed the 5' RACE reads through MiXCR, listing each CDR3 protein once. The table has more than 450,000 distinct CDR3 sequences, roughly 18% seen once. This clonotype was found a few times. No antigen is known for it. The V and J ends lost 3 bases and 9 bases, in that order; junction bases with no gene match: 8. Germline CDR1 reads SGHDT; CDR2 reads YYEEEE. This CDR3 is 16 amino acids long. The source material was PBMCs or a T cell subset sorted from them (not recorded which). The genes are TRBV5-6 and TRBJ2-1, with 14 bases that match TRBD2. The source is an adult woman who had mild COVID-19 (a few samples of this study predate the infection). Cell type and time point are not known. CDR3 protein: CASSWGTSGGEGEQFF. The CDR3 coding sequence is TGTGCCAGCAGCTGGGGGACTAGCGGGGGAGAGGGTGAGCAGTTCTTC.